This paragraph covers one TCR beta chain sequence. The antigen is unknown. The sample originates from a study of human T cells and chemical hapten exposure. Study-wide background: There were per-sample TCR yield variations, arising mainly from small pooled library volume differences. Notes on the study in general: Sensitizing with DPC caused no change in TCRs above 1 in 1000 frequency.

Time point reported: healthy volunteer bleed at 2 weeks. The authors extracted total RNA from unfractionated whole blood. Individual cDNA molecules had unique molecular identifiers attached to them by the library. Per the original methods: Sample-level TCR yields exhibited a median of approximately 88,000, with a range of roughly 20,000 to 690,600. Via MiXCR, TCRdb re-called the RACE reads, giving one row per CDR3 protein. V and J calls and clone size were set by TCRdb, not the authors. The repertoire has 100,000 to 150,000 distinct CDR3 sequences, roughly 9.5% of them found once; the top ten carry 1.5% to 2%. CDR3 length: 17 amino acids. Unmatched junction bases numbered 17, after V lost 3 bases and J lost 4 bases. Germline values: CDR1 SQVTM, CDR2 ANQGSEA.

The sequencing input was whole blood. This TCR derives from a male donor in good health. Some clones in this sample may be carry-over from other donors' samples. This chain joins TRBV29-1 and TRBJ2-5; 7 bases are shared with TRBD1. The CDR3 nucleotides read TGCAGCGTTGACGAATGGTCTAAGGGACAGATCGGAGAGACCCAGTACTTC. Protein: CSVDEWSKGQIGETQYF.